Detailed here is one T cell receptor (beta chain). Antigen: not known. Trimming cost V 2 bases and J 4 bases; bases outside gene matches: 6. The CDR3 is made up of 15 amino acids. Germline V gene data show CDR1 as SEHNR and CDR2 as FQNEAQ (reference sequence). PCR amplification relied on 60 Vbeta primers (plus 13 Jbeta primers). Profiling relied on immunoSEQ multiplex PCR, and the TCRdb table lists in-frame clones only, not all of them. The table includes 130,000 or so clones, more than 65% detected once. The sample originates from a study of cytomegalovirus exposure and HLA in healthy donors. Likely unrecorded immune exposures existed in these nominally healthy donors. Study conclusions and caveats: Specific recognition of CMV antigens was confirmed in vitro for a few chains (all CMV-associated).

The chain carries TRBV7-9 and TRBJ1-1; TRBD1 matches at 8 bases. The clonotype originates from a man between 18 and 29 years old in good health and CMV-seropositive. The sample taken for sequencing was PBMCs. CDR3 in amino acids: CASSLQGAGSTEAFF. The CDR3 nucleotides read TGTGCCAGCAGCTTACAGGGGGCTGGTAGCACTGAAGCTTTCTTT.